The present T cell receptor beta chain was sequenced within a study of T cell responses to AZD1222 COVID-19 vaccine. Findings and caveats of the study: At baseline, just five or six AZD1222 recipients tested seropositive. Clonal diversity was possibly underestimated, and the donors were mostly white British, with more females. Two doses of AZD1222 preceded a rise in Spike-specific TCR breadth and depth.

This CDR3 has 13 amino acids. Trimming removed 5 bases at V and 5 bases at J, with 10 bases between. Germline CDR1 MNHEY, CDR2 SVGAGI. On this clone itself: Its antigen is currently unknown.

Assay: immunoSEQ multiplex PCR; the TCRdb copy retains only in-frame clones and omits some. This table has more than 85,000 clones, under 95% appearing once. The chain carries TRBV6-5 and TRBJ1-5; D gene unclear. This TCR was sampled from an adult in good health. The material was peripheral blood, obtained on day 0 of AZD1222 vaccination. The CDR3 reads CASSPDQDQPQHF. CDR3 DNA: TGTGCCAGCAGTCCGGATCAGGATCAGCCCCAGCATTTT.